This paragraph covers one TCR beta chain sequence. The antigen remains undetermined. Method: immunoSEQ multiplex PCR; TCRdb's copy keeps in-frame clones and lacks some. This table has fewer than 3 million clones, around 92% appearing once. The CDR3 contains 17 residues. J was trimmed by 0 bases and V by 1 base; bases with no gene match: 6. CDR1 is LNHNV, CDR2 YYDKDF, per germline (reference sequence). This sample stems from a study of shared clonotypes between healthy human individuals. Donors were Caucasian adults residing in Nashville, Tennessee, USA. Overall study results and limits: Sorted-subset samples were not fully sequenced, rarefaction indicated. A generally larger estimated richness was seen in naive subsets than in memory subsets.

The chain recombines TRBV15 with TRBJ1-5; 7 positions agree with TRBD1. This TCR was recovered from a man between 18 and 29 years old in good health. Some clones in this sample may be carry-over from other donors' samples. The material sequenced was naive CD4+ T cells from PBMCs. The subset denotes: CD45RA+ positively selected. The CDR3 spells CATSRGTGPYSNQPQHF. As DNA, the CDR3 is TGTGCCACCAGCAGAGGGACAGGCCCGTATAGCAATCAGCCCCAGCATTTT.